This T cell receptor beta chain stems from a study of blood T cells in healthy people across ages. The CDR3 is made up of 16 amino acids. Trimming removed 5 bases from V and 2 bases from J; junction bases left unmatched: 9. This clonotype was recorded a few times. Primers used in a second PCR of about 6 to 12 cycles were a sample-barcoded 5' primer and a J-beta primer mix. TCRdb called the 5' RACE reads again in MiXCR, with one record for every CDR3 protein. This sample carries some 370,000 distinct CDR3 sequences, over 45% of them seen once, and the ten largest clones take 45% to 55%. Sequencing was carried out using blood. This clonotype was sampled from a man aged 60 to 75 in good health. The V and J genes are TRBV12-3 or TRBV12-4 and TRBJ1-5; TRBD1 matches 7 bases. The CDR3 region is CASSPEEGAGNQPQHF. The DNA for the CDR3 is TGTGCCAGCAGTCCCGAGGAGGGGGCAGGCAATCAGCCCCAGCATTTT.